The clone carrying this T cell receptor beta chain was seen a single time. The assay was immunoSEQ multiplex PCR, and TCRdb's table has in-frame clones only and misses some. The repertoire holds roughly 340,000 clones, 80% to 90% seen once, with less than 1.2% in the top ten. The CDR3 extends over 12 amino acids. Trimming pared 5 bases from V and 7 bases from J, leaving 12 bases between. Germline values: CDR1 LGHDT, CDR2 YNNKEL (reference sequence). This sample is drawn from a study of blood T cell repertoires in COVID-19. Participant reports of clinical history set cohort assignment. Sequencing was carried out using PBMCs or T cells enriched from blood (not recorded which). The sequence came from a man aged 18 to 29 who had recovered from COVID-19. The rearrangement uses TRBV3-1 (or the pseudogene TRBV3-2) and TRBJ2-7, with D maybe TRBD1 (5 bases). This CDR3 reads CASSITAGEQYF. CDR3 DNA sequence: TGTGCCAGCAGCATCACAGCAGGGGAGCAGTACTTC.